What follows is one T cell receptor beta chain and its context. The antigen remains undetermined. Treatment reported: roughly 18 received Ad26.COV2.S at low or high dose, single or two shots; about 5 received placebo; per-sample allocation not given. At day 63 after the first vaccine or placebo injection, samples were drawn. The vaccine antigen was prefusion-stabilized Wuhan SARS-CoV-2 spike. The sample belongs to a study of Ad26.COV2.S vaccination and SARS-CoV-2 variants. Study results and caveats: Vaccinated and placebo-treated recipients had similar non-spike TCR breadth. Substantial breadth was reportedly displayed by spike-specific CD8+ and CD4+ T cell responses after vaccination. TCR breadth and depth estimates may have understated total T cell responses.

Germline V gives CDR1 SGHTA, CDR2 FQGNSA. The V and J ends lost 4 bases and 4 bases, in that order; junction bases with no gene match: 13. The CDR3 is made up of 18 amino acids. Generated by immunoSEQ multiplex PCR, the TCRdb table keeps only in-frame clones and is missing some. The sample holds a few hundred thousand clones, around nine tenths seen once. The TCR originated in a person aged 18-65 years who received the Ad26.COV2.S COVID-19 vaccine or a placebo. The V gene is TRBV7-2, the J gene TRBJ2-2, with TRBD1 matching 9 bases. The specimen was peripheral blood, collected in a trial of Ad26.COV2.S vaccine versus placebo. CDR3 loop: CASSSKQDRGRFTGELFF. The CDR3, as DNA: TGTGCCAGCAGCTCGAAACAGGACAGGGGAAGGTTCACCGGGGAGCTGTTTTTT.